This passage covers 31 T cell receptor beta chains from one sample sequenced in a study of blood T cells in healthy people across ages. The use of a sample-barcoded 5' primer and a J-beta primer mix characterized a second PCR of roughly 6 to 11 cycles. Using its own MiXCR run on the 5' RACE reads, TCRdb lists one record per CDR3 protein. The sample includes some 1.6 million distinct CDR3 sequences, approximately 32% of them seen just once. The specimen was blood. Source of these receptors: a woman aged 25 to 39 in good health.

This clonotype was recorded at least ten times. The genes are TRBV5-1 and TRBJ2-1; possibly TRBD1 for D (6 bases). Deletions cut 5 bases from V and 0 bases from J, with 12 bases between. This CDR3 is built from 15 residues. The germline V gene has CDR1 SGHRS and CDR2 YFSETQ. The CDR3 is CASSSQGSSYNEQFF. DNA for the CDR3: TGCGCCAGCAGTTCGCAGGGGAGCTCCTACAATGAGCAGTTCTTC.

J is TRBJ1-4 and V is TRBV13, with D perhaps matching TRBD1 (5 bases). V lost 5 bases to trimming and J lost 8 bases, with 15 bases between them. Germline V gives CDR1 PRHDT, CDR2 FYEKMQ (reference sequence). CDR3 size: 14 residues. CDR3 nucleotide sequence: TGTGCCAGCAGCCCAAGCAGGGCGGGGGAAAAACTGTTTTTT. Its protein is CASSPSRAGEKLFF.

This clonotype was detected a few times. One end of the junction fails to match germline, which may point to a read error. The DNA of the CDR3 is TGTGCCAGCAGCCCCCGGGACAGAAGCTACAATGAGCGGTTCTTC. It codes for CASSPRDRSYNERFF. The V and J genes are TRBV11-2 and TRBJ2-1; 7 bases map to TRBD1. This CDR3 region has 15 residues. Germline values: CDR1 SGHAT, CDR2 FQNNGV.

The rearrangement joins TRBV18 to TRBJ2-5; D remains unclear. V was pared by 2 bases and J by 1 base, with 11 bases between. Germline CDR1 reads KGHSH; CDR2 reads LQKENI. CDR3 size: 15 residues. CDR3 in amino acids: CASSPGGRIQETQYF. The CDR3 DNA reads TGTGCCAGCTCACCAGGCGGCAGGATCCAAGAGACCCAGTACTTC.

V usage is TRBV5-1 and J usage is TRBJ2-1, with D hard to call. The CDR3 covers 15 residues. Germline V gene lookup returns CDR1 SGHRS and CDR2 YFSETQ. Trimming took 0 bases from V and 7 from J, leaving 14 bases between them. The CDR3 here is CASSLAVLLGNEQFF. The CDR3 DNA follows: TGCGCCAGCAGCTTGGCCGTTTTATTAGGGAATGAGCAGTTCTTC.

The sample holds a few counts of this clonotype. CDR3 bases: TGTGCCAGCAGTTTACCCGGGACTAGCGGATACAATGAGCAGTTCTTC. Its protein product is CASSLPGTSGYNEQFF. The chain has TRBV27 and TRBJ2-1; 11 nucleotides align to TRBD2. The CDR3 is 16 residues long. CDR1 and CDR2 (germline): MNHEY, SMNVEV (reference sequence). Germline trimming cut 2 bases from V and 4 bases from J; bases unmatched to any gene: 4.

The CDR3 here is CASSQVSDRGSGYTF. CDR3 in DNA: TGCGCCAGCAGCCAAGTTTCGGACAGGGGAAGTGGCTACACCTTC. The chain is built from TRBV4-1 and TRBJ1-2; 9 bases are shared with TRBD1. The CDR3 loop spans 15 amino acids. The germline gives CDR1 MGHRA, CDR2 YSYEKL. V was clipped by 1 base and J by 7 bases; unmatched bases: 7.

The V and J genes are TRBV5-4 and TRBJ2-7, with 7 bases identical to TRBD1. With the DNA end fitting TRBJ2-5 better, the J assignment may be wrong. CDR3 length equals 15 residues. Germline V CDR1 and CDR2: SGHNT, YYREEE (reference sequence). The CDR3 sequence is CASRGGWGSAETQYF. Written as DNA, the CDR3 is TGTGCCAGCAGAGGGGGCTGGGGCAGCGCAGAGACCCAGTACTTC.

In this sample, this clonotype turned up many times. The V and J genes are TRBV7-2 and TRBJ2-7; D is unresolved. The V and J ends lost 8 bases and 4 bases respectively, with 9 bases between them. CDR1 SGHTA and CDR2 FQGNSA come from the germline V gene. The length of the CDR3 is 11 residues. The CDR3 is CASLRTYEQYF. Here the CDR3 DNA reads TGTGCCAGCCTAAGAACTTACGAGCAGTACTTC.

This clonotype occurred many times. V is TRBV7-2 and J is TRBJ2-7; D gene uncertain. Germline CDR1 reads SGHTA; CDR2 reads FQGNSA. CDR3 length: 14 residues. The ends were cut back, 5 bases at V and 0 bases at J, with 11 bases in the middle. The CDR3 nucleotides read TGTGCCAGCAGCCCCACCCTAGTCTCCTACGAGCAGTACTTC. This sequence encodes CASSPTLVSYEQYF.

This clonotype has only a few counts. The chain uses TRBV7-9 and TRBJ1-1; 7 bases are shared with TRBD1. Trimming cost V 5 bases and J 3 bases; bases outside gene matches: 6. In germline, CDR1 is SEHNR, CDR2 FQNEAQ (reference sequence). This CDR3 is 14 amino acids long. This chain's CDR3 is CASSPTTGDTEAFF. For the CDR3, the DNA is TGTGCCAGCAGCCCAACCACAGGGGACACTGAAGCTTTCTTT.

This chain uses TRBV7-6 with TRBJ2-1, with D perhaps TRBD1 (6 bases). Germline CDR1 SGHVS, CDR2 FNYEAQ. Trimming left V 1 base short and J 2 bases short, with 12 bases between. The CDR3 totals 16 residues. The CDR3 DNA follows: TGTGCCAGCAGCTTAGACAGACAGGCTGCCTACAATGAGCAGTTCTTC. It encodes CASSLDRQAAYNEQFF.

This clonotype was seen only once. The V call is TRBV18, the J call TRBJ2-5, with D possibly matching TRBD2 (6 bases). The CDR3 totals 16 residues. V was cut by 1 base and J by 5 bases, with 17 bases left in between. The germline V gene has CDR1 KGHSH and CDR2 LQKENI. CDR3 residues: CASSPLYGAAGETQYF. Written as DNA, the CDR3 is TGTGCCAGCTCACCACTGTATGGAGCTGCGGGGGAGACCCAGTACTTC.

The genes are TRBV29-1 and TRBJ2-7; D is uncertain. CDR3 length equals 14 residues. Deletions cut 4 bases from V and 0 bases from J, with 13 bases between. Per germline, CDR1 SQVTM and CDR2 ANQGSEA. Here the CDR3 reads CSVVEQLTSYEQYF. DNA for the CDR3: TGCAGCGTTGTAGAGCAGCTGACCTCCTACGAGCAGTACTTC.

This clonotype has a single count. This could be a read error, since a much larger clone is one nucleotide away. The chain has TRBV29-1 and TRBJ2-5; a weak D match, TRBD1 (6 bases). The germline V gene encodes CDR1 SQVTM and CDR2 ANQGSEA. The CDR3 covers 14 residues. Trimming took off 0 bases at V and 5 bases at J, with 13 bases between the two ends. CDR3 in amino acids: CSVEEGTPVETQYF. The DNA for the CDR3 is TGCAGCGTTGAAGAAGGGACACCAGTGGAGACCCAGTACTTC.

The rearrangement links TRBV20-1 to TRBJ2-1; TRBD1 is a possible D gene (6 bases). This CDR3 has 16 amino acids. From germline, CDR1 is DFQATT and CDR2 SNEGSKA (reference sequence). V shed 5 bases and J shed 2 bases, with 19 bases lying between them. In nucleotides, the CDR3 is TGCAGTGCTCCCACGGGTGAGGGGGTCACCTACAATGAGCAGTTCTTC. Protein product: CSAPTGEGVTYNEQFF.

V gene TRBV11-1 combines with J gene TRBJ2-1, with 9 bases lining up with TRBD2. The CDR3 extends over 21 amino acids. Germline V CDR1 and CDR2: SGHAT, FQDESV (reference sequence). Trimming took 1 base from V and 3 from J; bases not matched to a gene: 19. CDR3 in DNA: TGTGCCAGCAGCTTAGGGGGTAGCGAGCGGGGGGTCCGGCACTACTACAATGAGCAGTTCTTC. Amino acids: CASSLGGSERGVRHYYNEQFF.

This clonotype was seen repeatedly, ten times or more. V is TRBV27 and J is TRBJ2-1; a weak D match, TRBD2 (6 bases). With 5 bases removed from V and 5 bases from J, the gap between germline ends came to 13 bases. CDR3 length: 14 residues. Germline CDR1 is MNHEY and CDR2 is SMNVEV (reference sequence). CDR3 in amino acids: CASSPMGLNNEQFF. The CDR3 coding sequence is TGTGCCAGCAGTCCCATGGGACTGAACAATGAGCAGTTCTTC.

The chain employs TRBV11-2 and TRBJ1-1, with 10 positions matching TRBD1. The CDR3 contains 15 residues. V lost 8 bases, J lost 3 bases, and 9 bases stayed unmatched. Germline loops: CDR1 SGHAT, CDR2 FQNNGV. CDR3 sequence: CASHQPGTGDTEAFF. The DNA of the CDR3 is TGTGCCAGCCACCAACCCGGGACAGGGGACACTGAAGCTTTCTTT.

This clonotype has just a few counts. CDR3 sequence: CASRWGGPSTGELFF. The CDR3 DNA is TGTGCCAGCAGATGGGGGGGACCCTCCACCGGGGAGCTGTTTTTT. The chain carries TRBV5-6 and TRBJ2-2, with 7 bases fitting TRBD2. The junction had 8 bases not matched to a gene; V was cut back by 5 bases and J by 4 bases. The CDR3 sequence is 15 residues long. CDR1 and CDR2 from the germline V gene are SGHDT and YYEEEE.

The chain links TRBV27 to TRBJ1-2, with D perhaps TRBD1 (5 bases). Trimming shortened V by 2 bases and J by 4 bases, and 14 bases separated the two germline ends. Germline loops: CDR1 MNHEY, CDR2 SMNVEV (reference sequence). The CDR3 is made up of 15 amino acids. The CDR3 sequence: CASSLARGGGYGYTF. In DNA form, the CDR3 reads TGTGCCAGCAGTTTAGCACGGGGCGGGGGCTATGGCTACACCTTC.

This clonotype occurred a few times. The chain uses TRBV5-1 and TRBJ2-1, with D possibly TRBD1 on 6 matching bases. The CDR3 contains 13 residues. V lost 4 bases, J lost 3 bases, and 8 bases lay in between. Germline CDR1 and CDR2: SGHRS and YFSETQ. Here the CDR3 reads CASSRDNYNEQFF. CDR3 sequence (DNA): TGCGCCAGCAGCCGGGACAACTACAATGAGCAGTTCTTC.

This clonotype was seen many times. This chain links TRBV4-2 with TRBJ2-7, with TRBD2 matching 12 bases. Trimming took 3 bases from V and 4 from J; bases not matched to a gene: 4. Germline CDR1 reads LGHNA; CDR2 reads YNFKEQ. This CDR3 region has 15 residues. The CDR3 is CASSQDLAGGYEQYF. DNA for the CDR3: TGTGCCAGCAGCCAGGATCTAGCGGGAGGGTACGAGCAGTACTTC.

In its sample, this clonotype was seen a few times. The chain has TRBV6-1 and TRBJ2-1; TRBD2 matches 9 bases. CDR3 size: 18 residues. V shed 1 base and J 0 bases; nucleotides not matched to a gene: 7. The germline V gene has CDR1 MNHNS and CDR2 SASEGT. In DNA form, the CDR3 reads TGTGCCAGCAGTGAAGGTGATAGCGGGGGACCCTCCTACAATGAGCAGTTCTTC. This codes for CASSEGDSGGPSYNEQFF.

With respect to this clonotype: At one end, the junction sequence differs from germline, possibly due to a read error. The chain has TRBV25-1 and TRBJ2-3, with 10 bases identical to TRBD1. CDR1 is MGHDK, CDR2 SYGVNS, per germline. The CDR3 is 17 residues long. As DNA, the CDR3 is TGTGCCAGCAGGGAATCCGGGACAGGGGAAAGCACAGATACGCAGTATTTT. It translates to CASRESGTGESTDTQYF.

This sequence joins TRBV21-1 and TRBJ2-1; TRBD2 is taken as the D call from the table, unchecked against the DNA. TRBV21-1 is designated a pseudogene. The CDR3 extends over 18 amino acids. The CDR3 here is CASSKGGKSGRPYNEQFF. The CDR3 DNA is TGTGCCAGCAGCAAAGGGGGAAAAAGCGGGAGACCTTACAATGAGCAGTTCTTC.

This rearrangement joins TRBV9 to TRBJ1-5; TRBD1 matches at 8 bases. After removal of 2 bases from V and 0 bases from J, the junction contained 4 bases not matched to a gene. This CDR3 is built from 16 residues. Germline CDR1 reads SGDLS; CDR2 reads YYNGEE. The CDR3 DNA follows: TGTGCCAGCAGCGTCGGACAGGGAGGTAGCAATCAGCCCCAGCATTTT. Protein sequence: CASSVGQGGSNQPQHF.

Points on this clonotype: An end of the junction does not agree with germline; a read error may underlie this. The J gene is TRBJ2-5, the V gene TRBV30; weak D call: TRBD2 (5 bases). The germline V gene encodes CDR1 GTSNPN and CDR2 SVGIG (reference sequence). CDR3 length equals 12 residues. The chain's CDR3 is CAWTRDQEPQYF. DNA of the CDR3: TGTGCCTGGACGAGGGATCAAGAGCCCCAGTACTTC.

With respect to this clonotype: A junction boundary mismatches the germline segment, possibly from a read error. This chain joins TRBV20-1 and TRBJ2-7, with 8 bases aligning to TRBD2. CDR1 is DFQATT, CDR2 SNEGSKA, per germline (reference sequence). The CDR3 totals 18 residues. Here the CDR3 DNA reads TGCAGTACTAGAGCCCTTCGGGAGGGGGGGGATTCTTTCTACGAGCAGTACTTC. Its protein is CSTRALREGGDSFYEQYF.

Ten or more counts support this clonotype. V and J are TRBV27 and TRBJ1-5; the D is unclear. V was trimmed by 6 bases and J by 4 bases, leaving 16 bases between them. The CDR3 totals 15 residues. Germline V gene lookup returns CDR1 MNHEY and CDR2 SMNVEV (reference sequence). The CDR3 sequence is CASSSRAVFNQPQHF. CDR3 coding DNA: TGTGCCAGCAGCAGTCGGGCCGTTTTTAATCAGCCCCAGCATTTT.

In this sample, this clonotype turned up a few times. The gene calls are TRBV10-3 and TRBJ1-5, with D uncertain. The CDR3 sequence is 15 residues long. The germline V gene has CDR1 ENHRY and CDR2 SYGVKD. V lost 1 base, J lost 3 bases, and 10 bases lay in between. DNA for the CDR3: TGTGCCATCAGTGAGTTTTCGGCGGACAATCAGCCCCAGCATTTT. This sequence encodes CAISEFSADNQPQHF.